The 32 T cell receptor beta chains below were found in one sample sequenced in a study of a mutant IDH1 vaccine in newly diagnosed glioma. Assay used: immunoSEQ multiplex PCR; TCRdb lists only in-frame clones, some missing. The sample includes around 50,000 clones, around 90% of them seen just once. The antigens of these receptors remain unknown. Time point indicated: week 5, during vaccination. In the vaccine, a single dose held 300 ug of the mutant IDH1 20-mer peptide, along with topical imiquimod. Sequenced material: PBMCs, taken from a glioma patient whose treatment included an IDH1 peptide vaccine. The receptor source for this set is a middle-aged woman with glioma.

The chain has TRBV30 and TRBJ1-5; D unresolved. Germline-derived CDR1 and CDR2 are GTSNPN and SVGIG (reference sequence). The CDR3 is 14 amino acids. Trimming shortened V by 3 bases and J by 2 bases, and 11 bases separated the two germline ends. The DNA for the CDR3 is TGTGCCTGGAGGGATATCTCTGGCAATCAGCCCCAGCATTTT. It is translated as CAWRDISGNQPQHF.

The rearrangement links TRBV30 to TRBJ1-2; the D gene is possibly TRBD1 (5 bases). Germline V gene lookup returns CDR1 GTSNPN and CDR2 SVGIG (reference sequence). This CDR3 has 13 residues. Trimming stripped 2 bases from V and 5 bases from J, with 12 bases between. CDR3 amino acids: CAWSISGRYGYTF. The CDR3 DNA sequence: TGTGCCTGGAGTATATCGGGACGATATGGCTACACCTTC.

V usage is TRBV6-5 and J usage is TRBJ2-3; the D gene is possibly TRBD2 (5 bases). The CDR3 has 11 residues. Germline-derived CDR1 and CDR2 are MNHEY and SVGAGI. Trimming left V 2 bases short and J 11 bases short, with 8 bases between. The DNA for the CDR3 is TGTGCCAGCAGTTACGGGAGTAGGCAGTATTTT. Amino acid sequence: CASSYGSRQYF.

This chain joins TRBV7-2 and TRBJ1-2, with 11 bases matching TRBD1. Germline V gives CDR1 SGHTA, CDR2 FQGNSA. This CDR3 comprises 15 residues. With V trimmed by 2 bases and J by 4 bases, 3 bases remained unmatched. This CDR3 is CASSLHGQGAYGYTF. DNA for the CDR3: TGTGCCAGCAGCTTACATGGACAGGGGGCCTATGGCTACACCTTC.

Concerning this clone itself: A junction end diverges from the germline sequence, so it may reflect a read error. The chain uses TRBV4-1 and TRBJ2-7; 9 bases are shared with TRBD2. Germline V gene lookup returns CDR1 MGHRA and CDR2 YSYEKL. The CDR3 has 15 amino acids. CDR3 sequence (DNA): TGCGCCAGCAGTCAAGGGGAGCGGGAGGCCTACGAGCAGTACTTC. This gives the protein CASSQGEREAYEQYF.

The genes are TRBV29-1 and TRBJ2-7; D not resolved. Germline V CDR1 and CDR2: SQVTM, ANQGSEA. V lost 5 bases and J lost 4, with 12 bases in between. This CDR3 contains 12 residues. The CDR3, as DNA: TGCAGCGTTTTGACTCAGGAGTACGAGCAGTACTTC. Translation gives CSVLTQEYEQYF.

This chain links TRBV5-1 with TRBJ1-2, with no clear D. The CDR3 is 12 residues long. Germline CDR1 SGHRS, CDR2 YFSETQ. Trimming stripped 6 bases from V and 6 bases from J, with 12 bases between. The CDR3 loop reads CASNWPVNGYTF. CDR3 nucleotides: TGCGCCAGCAATTGGCCAGTGAATGGCTACACCTTC.

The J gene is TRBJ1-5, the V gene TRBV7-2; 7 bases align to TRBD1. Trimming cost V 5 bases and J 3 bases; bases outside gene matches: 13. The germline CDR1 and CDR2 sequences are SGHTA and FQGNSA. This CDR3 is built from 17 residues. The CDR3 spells CASSTHRGGSHNQPQHF. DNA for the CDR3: TGTGCCAGCAGCACTCACAGGGGTGGCTCCCACAATCAGCCCCAGCATTTT.

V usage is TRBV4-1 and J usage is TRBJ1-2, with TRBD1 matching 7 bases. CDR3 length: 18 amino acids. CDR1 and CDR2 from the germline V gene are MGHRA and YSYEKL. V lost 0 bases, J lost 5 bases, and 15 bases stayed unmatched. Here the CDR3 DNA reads TGCGCCAGCAGCCAAGATCGGGCAGGGGGGATAGCTAGATATGGCTACACCTTC. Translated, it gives CASSQDRAGGIARYGYTF.

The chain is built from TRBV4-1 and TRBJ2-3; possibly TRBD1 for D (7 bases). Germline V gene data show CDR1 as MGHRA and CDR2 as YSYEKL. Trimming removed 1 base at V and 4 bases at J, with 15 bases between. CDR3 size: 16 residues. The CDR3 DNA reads TGCGCCAGCAGCCAAGGGGGGCAGGGGGGTTCAGATACGCAGTATTTT. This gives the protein CASSQGGQGGSDTQYF.

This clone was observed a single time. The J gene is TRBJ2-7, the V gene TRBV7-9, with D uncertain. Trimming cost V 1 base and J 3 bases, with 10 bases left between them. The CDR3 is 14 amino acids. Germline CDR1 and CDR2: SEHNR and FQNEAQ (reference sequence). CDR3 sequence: CASSLDYSFYEQYF. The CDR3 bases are TGTGCCAGCAGCTTAGATTACAGCTTCTACGAGCAGTACTTC.

In DNA form, the CDR3 reads TGTGCCAGCAGCTTGATCCACCGGACGGATGGCTACACCTTC. It translates to CASSLIHRTDGYTF. This chain links TRBV5-8 with TRBJ1-2; no firm D call. Germline assignment: CDR1 SGHTS and CDR2 YDEGEE. The CDR3 runs 14 residues. Trimming stripped 1 base from V and 6 bases from J, with 13 bases between.

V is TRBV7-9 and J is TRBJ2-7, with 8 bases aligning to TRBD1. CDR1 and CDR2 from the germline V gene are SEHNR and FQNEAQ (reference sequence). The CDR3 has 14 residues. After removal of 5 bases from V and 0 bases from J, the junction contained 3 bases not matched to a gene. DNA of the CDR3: TGTGCCAGCAGCCTGGGACAGGCCTCCTACGAGCAGTACTTC. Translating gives CASSLGQASYEQYF.

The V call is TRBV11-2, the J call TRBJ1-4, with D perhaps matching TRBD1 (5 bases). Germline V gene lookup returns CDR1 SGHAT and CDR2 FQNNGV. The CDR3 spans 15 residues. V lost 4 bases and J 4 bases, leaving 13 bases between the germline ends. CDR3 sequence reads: CASSWAGQGNEKLFF. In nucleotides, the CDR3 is TGTGCCAGCAGCTGGGCAGGGCAGGGTAATGAAAAACTGTTTTTT.

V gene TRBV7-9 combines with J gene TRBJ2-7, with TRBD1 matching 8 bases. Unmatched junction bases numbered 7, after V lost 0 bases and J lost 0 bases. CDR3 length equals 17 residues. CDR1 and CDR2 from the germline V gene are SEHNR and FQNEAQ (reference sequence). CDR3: CASSLALDRVISYEQYF. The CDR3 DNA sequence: TGTGCCAGCAGCTTAGCGCTGGACAGGGTTATCTCCTACGAGCAGTACTTC.

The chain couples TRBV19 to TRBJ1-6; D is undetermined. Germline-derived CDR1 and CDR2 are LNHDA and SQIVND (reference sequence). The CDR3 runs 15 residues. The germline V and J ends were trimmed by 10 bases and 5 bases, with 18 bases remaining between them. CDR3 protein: CATQSGQRHNSPLHF. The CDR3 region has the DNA TGTGCCACCCAAAGCGGTCAGCGCCATAATTCACCCCTCCACTTT.

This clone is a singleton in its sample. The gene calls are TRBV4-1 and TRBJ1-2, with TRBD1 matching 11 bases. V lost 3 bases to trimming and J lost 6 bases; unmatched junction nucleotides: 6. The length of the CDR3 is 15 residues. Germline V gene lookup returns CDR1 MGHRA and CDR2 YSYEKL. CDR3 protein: CASSHLGTGGHGYTF. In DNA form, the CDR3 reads TGCGCCAGCAGCCATCTCGGGACAGGGGGACATGGCTACACCTTC.

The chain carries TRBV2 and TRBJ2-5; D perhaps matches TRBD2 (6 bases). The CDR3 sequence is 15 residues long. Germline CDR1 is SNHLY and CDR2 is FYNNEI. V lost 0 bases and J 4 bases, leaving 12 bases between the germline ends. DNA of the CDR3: TGTGCCAGCAGTGAAGCGGCGGCGGGGAGAGAGACCCAGTACTTC. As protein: CASSEAAAGRETQYF.

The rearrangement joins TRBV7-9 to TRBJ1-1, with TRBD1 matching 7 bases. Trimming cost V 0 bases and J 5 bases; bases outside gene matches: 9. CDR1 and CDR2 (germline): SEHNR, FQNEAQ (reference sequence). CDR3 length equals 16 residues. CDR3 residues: CASSLARGGAGTEAFF. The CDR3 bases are TGTGCCAGCAGCTTAGCGCGAGGGGGCGCGGGTACTGAAGCTTTCTTT.

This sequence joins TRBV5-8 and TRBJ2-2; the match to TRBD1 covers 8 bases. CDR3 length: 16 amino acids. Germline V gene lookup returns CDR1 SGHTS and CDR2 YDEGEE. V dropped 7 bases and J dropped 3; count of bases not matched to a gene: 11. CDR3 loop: CASPGSGQAYTGELFF. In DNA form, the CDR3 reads TGTGCCAGCCCAGGCTCGGGACAGGCCTACACCGGGGAGCTGTTTTTT.

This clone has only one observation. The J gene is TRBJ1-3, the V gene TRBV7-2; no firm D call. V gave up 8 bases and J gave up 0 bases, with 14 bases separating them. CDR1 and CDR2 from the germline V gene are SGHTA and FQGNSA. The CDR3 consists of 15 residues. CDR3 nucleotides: TGTGCCAGCCGGTCGGCCCGCGGCTCTGGAAACACCATATATTTT. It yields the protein CASRSARGSGNTIYF.

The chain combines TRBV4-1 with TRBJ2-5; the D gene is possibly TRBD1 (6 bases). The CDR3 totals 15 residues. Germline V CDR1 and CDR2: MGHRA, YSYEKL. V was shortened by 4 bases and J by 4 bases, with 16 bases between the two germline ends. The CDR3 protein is CASSRVQGEGETQYF. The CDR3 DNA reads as TGCGCCAGCAGCCGTGTACAGGGAGAAGGAGAGACCCAGTACTTC.

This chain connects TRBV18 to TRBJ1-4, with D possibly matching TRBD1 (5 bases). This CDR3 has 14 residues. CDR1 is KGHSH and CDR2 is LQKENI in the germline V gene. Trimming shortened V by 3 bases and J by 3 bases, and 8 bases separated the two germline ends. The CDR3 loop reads CASSPTVPNEKLFF. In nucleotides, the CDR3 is TGTGCCAGCTCACCGACAGTACCTAATGAAAAACTGTTTTTT.

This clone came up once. The CDR3 DNA reads TGTGCCAGCTCACCCACCAGGGCAGTAGCGGTCACTGAAGCTTTCTTT. This sequence encodes CASSPTRAVAVTEAFF. This rearrangement joins TRBV18 to TRBJ1-1, with D possibly TRBD1 on 5 matching bases. In germline, CDR1 is KGHSH, CDR2 LQKENI. The CDR3 length is 16 residues. Trimming left V 3 bases short and J 4 bases short, with 18 bases between.

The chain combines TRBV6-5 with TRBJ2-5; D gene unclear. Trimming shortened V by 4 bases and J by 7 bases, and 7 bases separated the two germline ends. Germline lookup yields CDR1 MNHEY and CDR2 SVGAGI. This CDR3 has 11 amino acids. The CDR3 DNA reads TGTGCCAGCAGTTCTCCGGGGACCCAGTACTTC. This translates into CASSSPGTQYF.

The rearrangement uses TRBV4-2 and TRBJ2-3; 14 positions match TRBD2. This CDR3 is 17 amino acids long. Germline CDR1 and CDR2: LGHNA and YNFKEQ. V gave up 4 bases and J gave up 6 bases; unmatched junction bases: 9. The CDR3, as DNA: TGTGCCAGCAGCCTGCAGACTAGCGGGGGGGCGGCGGATACGCAGTATTTT. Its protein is CASSLQTSGGAADTQYF.

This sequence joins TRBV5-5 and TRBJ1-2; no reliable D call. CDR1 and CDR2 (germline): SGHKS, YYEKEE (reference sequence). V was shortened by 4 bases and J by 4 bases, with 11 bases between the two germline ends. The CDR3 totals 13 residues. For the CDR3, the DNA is TGTGCCAGCAGCGGGCCGGACTTCTATGGCTACACCTTC. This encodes CASSGPDFYGYTF.

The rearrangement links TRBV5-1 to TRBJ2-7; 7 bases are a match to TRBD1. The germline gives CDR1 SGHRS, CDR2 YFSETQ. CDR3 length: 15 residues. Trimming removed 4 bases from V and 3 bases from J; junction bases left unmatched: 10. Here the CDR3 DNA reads TGCGCCAGCAGCCCTGGACAGGTGATTGACTACGAGCAGTACTTC. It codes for CASSPGQVIDYEQYF.

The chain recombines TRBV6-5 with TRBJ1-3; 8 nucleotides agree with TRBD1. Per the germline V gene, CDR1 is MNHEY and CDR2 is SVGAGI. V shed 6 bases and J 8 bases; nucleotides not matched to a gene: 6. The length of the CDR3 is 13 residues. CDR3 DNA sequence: TGTGCCAGCAGCTCGACAGGGGCTTACACCATATATTTT. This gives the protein CASSSTGAYTIYF.

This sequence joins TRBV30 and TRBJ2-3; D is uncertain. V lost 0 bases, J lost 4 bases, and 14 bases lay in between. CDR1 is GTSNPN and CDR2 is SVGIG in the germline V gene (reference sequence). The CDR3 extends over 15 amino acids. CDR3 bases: TGTGCCTGGAGTGTAGACGCCCTCAGCGCAGATACGCAGTATTTT. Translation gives CAWSVDALSADTQYF.

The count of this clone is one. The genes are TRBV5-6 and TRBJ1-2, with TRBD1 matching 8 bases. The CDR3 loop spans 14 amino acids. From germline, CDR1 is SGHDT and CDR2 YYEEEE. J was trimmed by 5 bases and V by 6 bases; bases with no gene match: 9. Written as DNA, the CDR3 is TGTGCCAGCAACCGGGACAGGACTGGTTATGGCTACACCTTC. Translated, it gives CASNRDRTGYGYTF.

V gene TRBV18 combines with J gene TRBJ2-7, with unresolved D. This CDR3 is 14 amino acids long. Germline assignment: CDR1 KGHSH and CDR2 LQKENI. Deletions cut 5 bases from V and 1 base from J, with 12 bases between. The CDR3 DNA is TGTGCCAGCTCAGACACCCTTCAGTCCTACGAGCAGTACTTC. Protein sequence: CASSDTLQSYEQYF.